Listed here is a single T cell receptor (beta chain). Its matching antigen is unknown. The PCR contained 60 Vbeta and 13 Jbeta primers. Methods used by the authors: Later analysis identified 65 million to 80 million unique TCR beta chains, 9 million to 12 million shared. Produced via immunoSEQ multiplex PCR; TCRdb's table is partial and in-frame only. Clonal size and the V and J genes are those of that table, whereas D and trimming came from the DNA. The table lists approximately 110,000 clones, less than 70% of them singletons. Healthy bone marrow donors supplied every sample. This sample stems from a study of cytomegalovirus exposure and HLA in healthy donors. V was clipped by 3 bases and J by 0 bases; unmatched bases: 11. The length of the CDR3 is 18 residues. CDR1 and CDR2 (germline): LNHDA, SQIVND (reference sequence). Study results and caveats: Further analysis, carried out later, found HLA-associated TCR beta chains more clonally expanded than equally common other chains.

Sequenced: PBMCs. This TCR came from a woman aged 30 to 39 in good health and CMV-seronegative. The genes are TRBV19 and TRBJ2-7; 10 nucleotides align to TRBD2. The CDR3 protein is CASSISLTSGTYSYEQYF. CDR3 nucleotide sequence: TGTGCCAGTAGTATCTCTTTAACTAGCGGGACTTACTCCTACGAGCAGTACTTC.